The 6 T cell receptor beta chains listed next were all sequenced from one sample in a study of T cells in Graves' hyperthyroidism and ophthalmopathy. Amplification targeted TCR beta CDR3 regions from RNA transcripts. HTBI primers were employed in a first-round RT-PCR of the TCR CDR3. TCRdb itself ran the multiplex PCR reads through MiXCR, one entry per CDR3 protein. The table shows about 590,000 distinct CDR3 sequences, with 15% to 18% occurring only once. Input material: blood. Source of these receptors: a woman in her 30s with Graves' hyperthyroidism.

This clonotype was picked up many times. The chain recombines TRBV20-1 with TRBJ2-6; D not certain. The CDR3 runs to 14 residues. Germline V gene data show CDR1 as DFQATT and CDR2 as SNEGSKA (reference sequence). V lost 3 bases and J lost 1, with 7 bases in between. The CDR3 DNA is TGCAGTGCTAGTCGTGCTTCTGGGGCCAACGTCCTGACTTTC. Amino acids: CSASRASGANVLTF.

This clonotype was recorded at least ten times. The chain combines TRBV11-1 with TRBJ2-1; 10 bases match TRBD2. The V gene end was trimmed by 4 bases and the J gene end by 1 base; junction bases not matched to a gene: 7. CDR1 is SGHAT and CDR2 is FQDESV in the germline V gene (reference sequence). The CDR3 covers 17 residues. The CDR3 reads CASSSLAGGPSYNEQFF. For the CDR3, the DNA is TGTGCCAGCAGCTCCTTAGCGGGAGGCCCTTCCTACAATGAGCAGTTCTTC.

The J gene is TRBJ1-4, the V gene TRBV10-3; D gene uncertain. The germline V gene encodes CDR1 ENHRY and CDR2 SYGVKD. Trimming removed 4 bases at V and 0 bases at J, with 3 bases between. The CDR3 totals 13 residues. In nucleotides, the CDR3 is TGTGCCATCAGTGTAGCAACTAATGAAAAACTGTTTTTT. Its translation: CAISVATNEKLFF.

This clonotype was seen a few times. The CDR3 nucleotides read TGTGCCAGCAGTCCCTATGGAGTTAACTATGGCTACACCTTC. Encoded protein: CASSPYGVNYGYTF. J is TRBJ1-2 and V is TRBV27; no clear D gene. Germline assignment: CDR1 MNHEY and CDR2 SMNVEV (reference sequence). V lost 5 bases, J lost 1 base, and 11 bases lay in between. CDR3 length equals 14 residues.

With regard to this clonotype: A read error is possible here, since a much larger clone lies one base away. The rearrangement links TRBV14 to TRBJ2-2, with a weak D call TRBD1 (5 bases). V lost 4 bases and J lost 1, with 7 bases in between. CDR1 and CDR2 from the germline V gene are SGHDN and FVKESK. The CDR3 has 14 amino acids. CDR3 nucleotide sequence: TGTGCCAGCAGCCGACAGAGGAACACCGGGGAGCTGTTTTTT. It is translated as CASSRQRNTGELFF.

There are many counts of this clonotype. V is TRBV7-7 and J is TRBJ2-2; 8 bases match TRBD1. V trimming: 4 bases; J trimming: 2 bases; junction bases outside the gene matches: 3. This CDR3 is 15 amino acids long. Germline CDR1 reads SSHAT; CDR2 reads FNYEAQ (reference sequence). CDR3 sequence reads: CASSSQGANTGELFF. The CDR3, as DNA: TGTGCCAGCAGCTCCCAGGGGGCAAACACCGGGGAGCTGTTTTTT. The full variable domain, completed using reference TRBV7-7 and TRBJ2-2, is GAGVSQSPRYKVTKRGQDVTLRCDPISSHATLYWYQQALGQGPEFLTYFNYEAQPDKSGLPSDRFSAERPEGSISTLTIQRTEQRDSAMYRCASSSQGANTGELFFGEGSRLTVL.